The subject of this entry is one T cell receptor (beta chain). Which antigen it targets is not known. The sample holds no much larger clone one base away, and base qualities are not on file. This entry is derived from a study of early T cells in non-severe SARS-CoV-2 infection (dated by TCRdb to the early 2020s). Concerning the study at large: Bulk RNA from unsorted whole blood was used for TCR sequencing, so alpha and beta chains could not be paired.

V is pruned by 7 bases and J by 7 bases, leaving 5 bases of the junction without a gene match. Spanning cysteine to phenylalanine, the CDR3 consists of 13 amino acids. This entry keeps only the CDR3 DNA: 39 bases, framed from base 1. In the germline V gene, CDR1 corresponds to SNHLY and CDR2 to FYNNEI. Library creation used 5' RACE. Sequencing relied on a NextSeq 500. Unique molecular identifiers were attached to individual cDNA molecules in the TCR library protocol so that sequencing error and PCR bias could be corrected. Both TCR alpha and beta chains were sequenced, and tight co-correlation was observed between alpha and beta sequence abundances in each sample. The study's own analysis went as follows. Decombinator V4 was used to perform V gene, J gene and CDR3 annotation of TCR sequences. TCRs were defined as expanded if a significant change between any two time points was detected under a Poisson model with p below 0.0001. TCR abundances were normalised to the total number of TCRs sequenced per sample and expressed as counts per million. MAIT TCRs were defined by TRAV1-2 paired with TRAJ12, TRAJ20 or TRAJ33, and iNKT TCRs by TRAV10 paired with TRAJ18. VDJdb, accessed 1 November 2021, was searched for CMV, EBV and SARS-CoV-2 annotated TCRs, with TCRs annotated for multiple antigens excluded. TCRdb reran the public reads through fastp at Q25 and MiXCR, keeping productive beta chains. Each CDR3 protein appears once, grouped with its most common genes and DNA. TCRdb, rather than the study authors, made the V and J calls. The sample table holds around 61,000 distinct CDR3 sequences, of which about 15% were seen once. The ten largest make up 4.1% of the sample.

This was a case-control study nested in a cohort of healthcare workers in London, UK, who had nasopharyngeal swab PCR tests and blood samples taken every week. Healthcare workers were recruited between 23 and 31 March 2020, during the week of the UK lockdown, and were followed weekly for up to 16 weeks. Study-wide findings and limitations: Matching against VDJdb was skewed toward anti-spike CD8 responses, likely underestimated virus-specific expansions, and missed private and CD4 specificities.

The sample consisted of whole blood, taken at baseline. Here the chain combines TRBV2 and TRBJ2-1, and 9 bases in between align with TRBD1. The sequence came from an adult who was a healthcare worker with PCR-confirmed SARS-CoV-2 infection or an uninfected control (not recorded which). The CDR3 amino acid sequence is: CASTGTGSNEQFF. DNA sequence: TGTGCCAGCACCGGGACAGGGTCAAATGAGCAGTTCTTC.